The 21 T cell receptor beta chains given below trace back to one sample, sequenced in a study of OX40 agonist ivuxolimab in advanced cancers. Produced via immunoSEQ multiplex PCR; TCRdb's table is partial and in-frame only. The sample has around 30,000 clones, about 93% seen once. The material was CD4+ or CD8+ T cells sorted from blood, obtained in a trial of the OX40 agonist ivuxolimab. Source of these receptors: an adult with an advanced solid tumor such as melanoma, head and neck, liver or kidney cancer.

The gene calls are TRBV10-3 and TRBJ2-7; D is perhaps TRBD2 (6 bases). Trimming took 3 bases from V and 6 from J, leaving 9 bases between them. The CDR3 totals 12 residues. Germline values: CDR1 ENHRY, CDR2 SYGVKD. CDR3 DNA: TGTGCCATCAGTGAAATGGAGGGCGAGCAGTACTTC. It specifies CAISEMEGEQYF.

The chain carries TRBV30 and TRBJ2-1; 11 bases line up with TRBD2. CDR1 and CDR2 (germline): GTSNPN, SVGIG (reference sequence). Trimming cost V 7 bases and J 10 bases; bases outside gene matches: 9. The CDR3 contains 13 residues. The CDR3 DNA reads TGTGCCTTGATGACTAGCGGGATTGCAGAGCAGTTCTTC. Residues: CALMTSGIAEQFF. The full variable domain, in which reference TRBV30 and TRBJ2-1 provide the parts outside the CDR3, is SQTIHQWPATLVQPVGSPLSLECTVEGTSNPNLYWYRQAAGRGLQLLFYSVGIGQISSEVPQNLSASRPQDRQFILSSKKLLLSDSGFYLCALMTSGIAEQFFGPGTRLTVL.

This clone occurred once. The chain uses TRBV10-3 and TRBJ2-7; unclear D gene. CDR3 length: 13 amino acids. Germline V gene lookup returns CDR1 ENHRY and CDR2 SYGVKD. V was cut by 3 bases and J by 2 bases, with 8 bases left in between. CDR3 region: CAISEVEAYEQYF. The DNA of the CDR3 is TGTGCCATCAGTGAAGTAGAAGCCTACGAGCAGTACTTC.

The rearrangement links TRBV6-6 to TRBJ1-2, with D uncertain. The germline V gene encodes CDR1 MNHNY and CDR2 SVGAGI (reference sequence). CDR3 size: 13 residues. Trimming took off 5 bases at V and 1 base at J, with 8 bases between the two ends. CDR3 loop: CASSSTDNYGYTF. The CDR3 nucleotides are TGTGCCAGCAGTAGCACCGATAACTATGGCTACACCTTC.

V usage is TRBV28 and J usage is TRBJ1-4; D not resolved. Trimming took 9 bases from V and 8 from J, leaving 16 bases between them. The germline V gene encodes CDR1 MDHEN and CDR2 SYDVKM. The CDR3 contains 13 residues. CDR3 sequence reads: CASQLNTAEKLFF. Written as DNA, the CDR3 is TGTGCCAGTCAATTAAATACGGCCGAAAAACTGTTTTTT.

This chain connects TRBV2 to TRBJ1-3; 8 bases are shared with TRBD1. The CDR3 length is 18 residues. Per the germline V gene, CDR1 is SNHLY and CDR2 is FYNNEI. With 7 bases clipped from V and 3 bases from J, the junction kept 17 bases outside the gene matches. Written as DNA, the CDR3 is TGTGCCAGCATCGACGCAAGGGCAGGGGGCTTAAGTGGAAACACCATATATTTT. It is translated as CASIDARAGGLSGNTIYF.

The gene calls are TRBV6-1 and TRBJ2-7; 7 nucleotides match TRBD1. Trimming took 7 bases from V and 3 from J; bases not matched to a gene: 9. Germline CDR1 and CDR2: MNHNS and SASEGT. This CDR3 is 14 amino acids long. CDR3 in DNA: TGTGCCAGCACCCAGGGGGACAGTTTCTACGAGCAGTACTTC. Protein: CASTQGDSFYEQYF.

This chain uses TRBV19 with TRBJ1-2, with D perhaps matching TRBD1 (5 bases). Per germline, CDR1 LNHDA and CDR2 SQIVND (reference sequence). The V end lost 5 bases, the J end lost 2 bases, and 18 bases lay between the germline ends. The CDR3 consists of 16 residues. CDR3 region: CASSSWSPQENYGYTF. The DNA of the CDR3 is TGTGCCAGTAGTTCTTGGAGCCCACAGGAGAACTATGGCTACACCTTC.

The V gene is TRBV10-3, the J gene TRBJ1-5, with D tentatively TRBD1 (6 bases). Trimming took 3 bases from V and 5 from J, leaving 8 bases between them. CDR3 size: 13 residues. CDR1 ENHRY and CDR2 SYGVKD come from the germline V gene. CDR3 amino acids: CAISEGGDQPQHF. CDR3 sequence (DNA): TGTGCCATCAGTGAAGGGGGGGATCAGCCCCAGCATTTT.

About this clone: Within the sample, other DNA sequences also encode this same CDR3. The rearrangement links TRBV2 to TRBJ1-5; D is ambiguous. The germline gives CDR1 SNHLY, CDR2 FYNNEI. Trimming removed 1 base from V and 1 base from J, with 2 bases in between. The CDR3 covers 13 residues. The DNA of the CDR3 is TGTGCCAGCAGTGAAGAGAGCAATCAGCCCCAGCATTTT. Translated, it gives CASSEESNQPQHF.

This chain links TRBV7-9 with TRBJ2-7; D may be TRBD1 or TRBD2 (6 bases each). This CDR3 contains 15 residues. Germline CDR1 SEHNR, CDR2 FQNEAQ (reference sequence). Trimming took 5 bases from V and 4 from J, leaving 18 bases between them. The CDR3 here is CASSPSWGAPYEQYF. DNA for the CDR3: TGTGCCAGCAGCCCGTCTTGGGGGGCCCCTTACGAGCAGTACTTC.

The CDR3 DNA is TGCAGCGTTGGCCAGGGGGCTTACGAGCAGTACTTC. It specifies CSVGQGAYEQYF. The chain employs TRBV29-1 and TRBJ2-7; 8 nucleotides align to TRBD1. Germline lookup yields CDR1 SQVTM and CDR2 ANQGSEA. V shed 4 bases, J shed 4 bases, and the junction held 3 bases outside the gene matches. This CDR3 is built from 12 residues.

V usage is TRBV7-8 and J usage is TRBJ1-1; 8 bases line up with TRBD1. J lost 1 base, V lost 4 bases, and 2 bases had no gene match. This CDR3 is built from 14 residues. The germline CDR1 and CDR2 sequences are SGHVS and FQNEAQ. The CDR3 DNA is TGTGCCAGCAGCTCCGGACAGGGGAACACTGAAGCTTTCTTT. It is translated as CASSSGQGNTEAFF. Together with reference TRBV7-8 and TRBJ1-1, the CDR3 gives the full variable domain: GAGVSQSPRYKVAKRGQDVALRCDPISGHVSLFWYQQALGQGPEFLTYFQNEAQLDKSGLPSDRFFAERPEGSVSTLKIQRTQQEDSAVYLCASSSGQGNTEAFFGQGTRLTVV.

The chain has TRBV9 and TRBJ1-6; 7 bases agree with TRBD1. CDR1 is SGDLS and CDR2 is YYNGEE in the germline V gene. The CDR3 covers 15 residues. Germline trimming cut 0 bases from V and 6 bases from J; bases unmatched to any gene: 3. The CDR3 spells CASSVEGAGNSPLHF. DNA for the CDR3: TGTGCCAGCAGCGTAGAGGGGGCTGGTAATTCACCCCTCCACTTT. The full variable domain, with the rest looked up from reference TRBV9 and TRBJ1-6, is DSGVTQTPKHLITATGQRVTLRCSPRSGDLSVYWYQQSLDQGLQFLIQYYNGEERAKGNILERFSAQQFPDLHSELNLSSLELGDSALYFCASSVEGAGNSPLHFGNGTRLTVT.

This clone showed up just once. The chain recombines TRBV14 with TRBJ2-7; 7 nucleotides match TRBD1. The junction had 3 bases not matched to a gene; V was cut back by 1 base and J by 6 bases. Germline assignment: CDR1 SGHDN and CDR2 FVKESK. The CDR3 consists of 13 residues. The CDR3 here is CASSQVAGGEQYF. DNA of the CDR3: TGTGCCAGCAGCCAAGTTGCAGGGGGCGAGCAGTACTTC.

This clone appeared once. This chain joins TRBV6-6 and TRBJ2-7; either TRBD1 or TRBD2 may fit D (5 bases each). CDR1 is MNHNY, CDR2 SVGAGI, per germline (reference sequence). The length of the CDR3 is 13 residues. Trimming cost V 5 bases and J 5 bases, with 13 bases left between them. The CDR3 bases are TGTGCCAGCAGTCCCCGGGGCTGGAACGAGCAGTACTTC. Protein sequence: CASSPRGWNEQYF.

In this sample, this clone turned up a few times. The chain combines TRBV13 with TRBJ1-1; no definite D call. The V gene's germline CDR1 is PRHDT and CDR2 FYEKMQ (reference sequence). The length of the CDR3 is 12 residues. V dropped 5 bases and J dropped 5 bases, with 9 bases sitting between them. Written as DNA, the CDR3 is TGTGCCAGCAGCGTACTCGGGACTGAAGCTTTCTTT. It yields the protein CASSVLGTEAFF.

This clone was picked up a small number of times. V is TRBV30 and J is TRBJ1-1, with TRBD1 matching 7 bases. Unmatched junction bases numbered 8, after V lost 3 bases and J lost 4 bases. This CDR3 comprises 14 residues. Per the germline V gene, CDR1 is GTSNPN and CDR2 is SVGIG (reference sequence). The CDR3 protein is CAWSERGLGTEAFF. The CDR3 bases are TGTGCCTGGAGCGAGAGGGGGCTGGGCACTGAAGCTTTCTTT.

The rearrangement uses TRBV6-1 and TRBJ1-2, with TRBD1 as a possible D gene (5 bases). The CDR3 contains 14 residues. Between the trimmed V and J ends, which lost 2 bases and 3 bases, there was a span of 10 bases. Germline V CDR1 and CDR2: MNHNS, SASEGT. CDR3 amino acids: CASSEPGQDYGYTF. Here the CDR3 DNA reads TGTGCCAGCAGTGAACCAGGGCAAGACTATGGCTACACCTTC.

The gene calls are TRBV29-1 and TRBJ2-7, with 9 bases identical to TRBD1. The V segment lost 8 bases and the J segment 3 bases; nucleotides outside the gene matches: 5. Germline loops: CDR1 SQVTM, CDR2 ANQGSEA. The CDR3 extends over 12 amino acids. For the CDR3, the DNA is TGCAGCACTAAGACAGGGGGCTACGAGCAGTACTTC. It is translated as CSTKTGGYEQYF.

The chain uses TRBV6-1 and TRBJ2-1; 8 bases align to TRBD2. Per germline, CDR1 MNHNS and CDR2 SASEGT. Trimming took 3 bases from V and 0 from J; bases not matched to a gene: 4. This CDR3 has 16 amino acids. CDR3: CASSEGGLVSYNEQFF. Here the CDR3 DNA reads TGTGCCAGCAGTGAGGGGGGACTAGTCTCCTACAATGAGCAGTTCTTC.